The 22 T cell receptor beta chains in this list originate from one sample, sequenced in a study of blood T cells in healthy people across ages. Through a sample-barcoded 5' primer and a J-beta primer mix, a second PCR was run for roughly 7 to 12 cycles. TCRdb redid the calling of the 5' RACE reads with MiXCR, one entry per CDR3 protein. The sample records approximately 400,000 distinct CDR3 sequences, roughly half being singletons. The sequenced sample consisted of blood. These receptors were obtained from a man aged 60 to 69 in good health.

This clonotype was counted between two and nine times. The V gene is TRBV20-1, the J gene TRBJ2-3; D is perhaps TRBD2 (6 bases). Trimming cost V 5 bases and J 3 bases, with 15 bases left between them. CDR3 length: 14 amino acids. From germline, CDR1 is DFQATT and CDR2 SNEGSKA (reference sequence). The CDR3 DNA sequence: TGCAGTGCTGAACGGGACTTGGGGACAGATACGCAGTATTTT. As protein: CSAERDLGTDTQYF.

V gene TRBV19 combines with J gene TRBJ2-5; 7 bases are a match to TRBD2. Germline V gives CDR1 LNHDA, CDR2 SQIVND (reference sequence). The CDR3 runs 13 residues. With 10 bases clipped from V and 5 bases from J, the junction kept 10 bases outside the gene matches. The CDR3 DNA reads as TGTGCCACCGGGGGGAAGGGTAGCGAGACCCAGTACTTC. Encoded protein: CATGGKGSETQYF. Combining the CDR3 with reference TRBV19 and TRBJ2-5 gives the whole variable domain DGGITQSPKYLFRKEGQNVTLSCEQNLNHDAMYWYRQDPGQGLRLIYYSQIVNDFQKGDIAEGYSVSREKKESFPLTVTSAQKNPTAFYLCATGGKGSETQYFGPGTRLLVL.

The chain joins TRBV4-3 to TRBJ2-7; TRBD2 agrees at 12 bases. Germline trimming cut 0 bases from V and 1 base from J; bases unmatched to any gene: 1. Germline CDR1 reads LGHNA; CDR2 reads YSLEER. The CDR3 spans 16 residues. CDR3: CASSQDLAGGSYEQYF. The CDR3 coding sequence is TGCGCCAGCAGCCAAGATCTAGCGGGAGGGTCCTACGAGCAGTACTTC.

The CDR3 nucleotides read TGTGCAAGCCAGGTTACTGGGGCCAACGTCCTGACTTTC. Its protein is CASQVTGANVLTF. The chain recombines TRBV7-2 with TRBJ2-6; no reliable D call. This CDR3 has 13 amino acids. From germline, CDR1 is SGHTA and CDR2 FQGNSA. Variable domain in full (rest from reference TRBV7-2 and TRBJ2-6): GAGVSQSPSNKVTEKGKDVELRCDPISGHTALYWYRQSLGQGLEFLIYFQGNSAPDKSGLPSDRFSAERTGGSVSTLTIQRTQQEDSAVYLCASQVTGANVLTFGAGSRLTVL.

The V call is TRBV6-1, the J call TRBJ1-2, with D tentatively TRBD1 (5 bases). There are 14 residues in the CDR3. Trimming cost V 7 bases and J 2 bases, with 14 bases left between them. CDR1 MNHNS and CDR2 SASEGT come from the germline V gene. CDR3: CASTWGGGNYGYTF. Written as DNA, the CDR3 is TGTGCCAGCACCTGGGGGGGTGGGAACTATGGCTACACCTTC.

V is TRBV20-1 and J is TRBJ2-2; TRBD2 matches at 15 bases. Germline trimming cut 4 bases from V and 2 bases from J; bases unmatched to any gene: 2. Germline V gene sequence: CDR1 DFQATT, CDR2 SNEGSKA (reference sequence). This CDR3 region has 16 residues. The CDR3 loop reads CSATGLAGGNTGELFF. In DNA, the CDR3 is TGCAGTGCTACGGGACTAGCGGGGGGTAACACCGGGGAGCTGTTTTTT.

This clonotype was found a few times. A much larger clone differs from this one at a single base, so this may be a read error. This chain links TRBV5-1 with TRBJ2-7, with a weak D call TRBD1 (7 bases). The J call may be faulty, since TRBJ2-5 better matches the DNA end. Per the germline V gene, CDR1 is SGHRS and CDR2 is YFSETQ. CDR3 size: 14 residues. The CDR3 region is CASSVEGAGETQYF. The CDR3 coding sequence is TGCGCCAGCAGCGTGGAGGGGGCTGGGGAGACCCAGTACTTC.

The chain combines TRBV20-1 with TRBJ2-1; D unclear. The CDR3 is made up of 14 amino acids. The germline V gene has CDR1 DFQATT and CDR2 SNEGSKA (reference sequence). Trimming left V 5 bases short and J 5 bases short, with 16 bases between. CDR3 DNA sequence: TGCAGTGCTCGCCGCCCTAGTTGGGACAATGAGCAGTTCTTC. Its translation: CSARRPSWDNEQFF.

J is TRBJ1-3 and V is TRBV9, with TRBD1 matching over 7 bases. The CDR3 covers 16 residues. Germline trimming cut 0 bases from V and 4 bases from J; bases unmatched to any gene: 7. Germline V gene data show CDR1 as SGDLS and CDR2 as YYNGEE. The CDR3 protein is CASSVDKGATGNTIYF. The CDR3 bases are TGTGCCAGCAGCGTAGATAAGGGGGCAACAGGAAACACCATATATTTT.

This clonotype was found a few times. The CDR3: CASSLVGAVKNIQYF. In nucleotides, the CDR3 is TGTGCCAGCAGCTTGGTTGGAGCTGTCAAAAACATTCAGTACTTC. The V and J genes are TRBV5-5 and TRBJ2-4; D is uncertain. The germline V and J ends were trimmed by 0 bases and 3 bases, with 10 bases remaining between them. The CDR3 loop spans 15 amino acids. Per the germline V gene, CDR1 is SGHKS and CDR2 is YYEKEE (reference sequence).

As regards this clonotype: One junction end disagrees with the germline gene, perhaps due to a read error. The chain couples TRBV5-6 to TRBJ1-2; D perhaps matches TRBD1 (5 bases). The CDR3 consists of 14 residues. Germline loops: CDR1 SGHDT, CDR2 YYEEEE. In nucleotides, the CDR3 is TGTGCCCGCAGCTTGGGGGACCGCTCTATTGGCTACACCTTC. Encoded protein: CARSLGDRSIGYTF.

In its sample, this clonotype was seen a few times. The CDR3 DNA follows: TGCGCCAGCACCAGCGGGGGGTCCTCCTACAATGAGCAGTACTTC. Translation: CASTSGGSSYNEQYF. The chain employs TRBV10-1 and TRBJ2-1; TRBD2 agrees at 9 bases. The end of the DNA is better explained by TRBJ2-7, so the J call may be wrong. This CDR3 region has 15 residues. CDR1 and CDR2 from the germline V gene are WNHNN and SYGVQD (reference sequence).

The chain carries TRBV12-3 or TRBV12-4 and TRBJ2-7; D is ambiguous. Trimming removed 8 bases from V and 2 bases from J, with 13 bases in between. The CDR3 is made up of 13 amino acids. The DNA for the CDR3 is TGTGCCAGCGCTAATAGCTACGCCTACGAGCAGTACTTC. Its translation is CASANSYAYEQYF.

This CDR3 is CSASLAGGRTSTDTQYF. The DNA of the CDR3 is TGCAGTGCTAGTTTGGCGGGGGGCCGAACTAGCACAGATACGCAGTATTTT. V and J are TRBV20-1 and TRBJ2-3; 8 nucleotides line up with TRBD2. Germline CDR1 DFQATT, CDR2 SNEGSKA (reference sequence). V gave up 3 bases and J gave up 0 bases; unmatched junction bases: 11. The CDR3 spans 17 residues.

The chain has TRBV7-2 and TRBJ1-2, with D perhaps TRBD1 (6 bases). Trimming took off 5 bases at V and 3 bases at J, with 19 bases between the two ends. Germline loops: CDR1 SGHTA, CDR2 FQGNSA. The CDR3 is 16 residues long. CDR3 in amino acids: CASSPGAGLGDYGYTF. The CDR3 region has the DNA TGTGCCAGCAGCCCAGGGGCAGGGCTTGGGGACTATGGCTACACCTTC.

Worth noting for this clonotype: This could be a read error, since a much larger clone is one nucleotide away. The chain recombines TRBV20-1 with TRBJ2-2, with D uncertain. The germline gives CDR1 DFQATT, CDR2 SNEGSKA (reference sequence). V lost 1 base to trimming and J lost 4 bases, with 7 bases between them. This CDR3 contains 13 residues. CDR3 DNA sequence: TGCAGTGCTAGAGCTCCGAGCACCGGGGAGCTGTTTTTT. Translating it yields CSARAPSTGELFF.

As regards this clonotype: A much larger clone lies one base from this, so it may be a read error. This sequence joins TRBV5-1 and TRBJ1-1; no firm D call. Trimming cost V 4 bases and J 5 bases, with 15 bases left between them. The germline V gene has CDR1 SGHRS and CDR2 YFSETQ. The CDR3 spans 14 residues. This chain's CDR3 is CASSVARGRTEAFF. DNA of the CDR3: TGCGCCAGCAGCGTGGCCCGGGGTAGGACTGAAGCTTTCTTT.

V and J are TRBV19 and TRBJ2-7; 9 nucleotides align to TRBD2. The CDR3 is made up of 15 amino acids. Germline V gives CDR1 LNHDA, CDR2 SQIVND (reference sequence). The V and J ends lost 5 bases and 2 bases, in that order; junction bases with no gene match: 7. CDR3 DNA: TGTGCCAGTAGTGCCAGGACTAGCGAGACCTACGAGCAGTACTTC. Translating gives CASSARTSETYEQYF.

The chain combines TRBV5-4 with TRBJ2-7; 7 positions agree with TRBD2. The end of the DNA aligns better with TRBJ2-5, so the J call may be wrong. The CDR3 has 17 amino acids. The V gene's germline CDR1 is SGHNT and CDR2 YYREEE (reference sequence). CDR3 sequence reads: CASSLPKAGRAGETQYF. The DNA for the CDR3 is TGTGCCAGCAGCTTACCTAAAGCGGGAAGGGCTGGAGAGACCCAGTACTTC.

The chain recombines TRBV6-2 or TRBV6-3 with TRBJ2-1; D may be TRBD1 or TRBD2 (5 bases each). CDR3 length: 16 amino acids. Germline values: CDR1 MNHEY, CDR2 SVGEGT. The V end lost 7 bases, the J end lost 2 bases, and 18 bases lay between the germline ends. The CDR3 loop reads CASTPYPGQTYNEQFF. Here the CDR3 DNA reads TGTGCCAGCACCCCCTATCCGGGGCAAACCTACAATGAGCAGTTCTTC.

This clonotype has just one count. The chain joins TRBV5-5 to TRBJ2-3; no clear D gene. CDR3 length: 15 amino acids. Germline CDR1 and CDR2: SGHKS and YYEKEE (reference sequence). Between the trimmed V and J ends, which lost 2 bases and 3 bases, there was a span of 13 bases. CDR3 DNA: TGTGCCAGCAGCTTCTCCAGCCACTCAACAGATACGCAGTATTTT. Translation: CASSFSSHSTDTQYF.

This sequence joins TRBV29-1 and TRBJ2-6; 8 nucleotides match TRBD1. The CDR3 totals 14 residues. Trimming took 5 bases from V and 1 from J; bases not matched to a gene: 1. Germline CDR1 and CDR2: SQVTM and ANQGSEA. CDR3 in DNA: TGCAGCGTTCGGACAGGGTCTGGGGCCAACGTCCTGACTTTC. This translates into CSVRTGSGANVLTF.